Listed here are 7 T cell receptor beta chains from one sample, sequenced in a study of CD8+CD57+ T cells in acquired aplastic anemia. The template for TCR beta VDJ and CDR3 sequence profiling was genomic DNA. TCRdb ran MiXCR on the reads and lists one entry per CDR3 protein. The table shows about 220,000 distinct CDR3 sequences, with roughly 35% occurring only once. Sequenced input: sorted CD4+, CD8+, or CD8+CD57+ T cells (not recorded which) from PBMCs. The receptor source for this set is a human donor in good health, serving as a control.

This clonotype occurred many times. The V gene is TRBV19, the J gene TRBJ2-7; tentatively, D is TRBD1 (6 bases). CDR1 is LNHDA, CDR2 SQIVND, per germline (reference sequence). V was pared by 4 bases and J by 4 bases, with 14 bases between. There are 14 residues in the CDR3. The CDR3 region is CASSNTGQGYEQYF. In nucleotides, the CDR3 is TGTGCCAGTAGTAATACAGGGCAAGGGTACGAGCAGTACTTC.

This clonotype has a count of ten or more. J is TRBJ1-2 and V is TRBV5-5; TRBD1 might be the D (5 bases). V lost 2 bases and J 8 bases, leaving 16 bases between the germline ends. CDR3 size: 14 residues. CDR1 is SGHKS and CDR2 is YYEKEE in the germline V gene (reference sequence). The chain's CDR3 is CASSFWAGITGYTF. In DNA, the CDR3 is TGTGCCAGCAGCTTCTGGGCAGGGATCACGGGCTACACCTTC.

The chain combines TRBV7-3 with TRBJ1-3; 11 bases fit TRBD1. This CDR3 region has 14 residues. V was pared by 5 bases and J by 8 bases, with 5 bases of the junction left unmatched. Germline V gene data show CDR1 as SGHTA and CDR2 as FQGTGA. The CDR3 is CASSRGQGGDTIYF. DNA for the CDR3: TGTGCCAGCAGCAGGGGACAGGGGGGAGACACCATATATTTT.

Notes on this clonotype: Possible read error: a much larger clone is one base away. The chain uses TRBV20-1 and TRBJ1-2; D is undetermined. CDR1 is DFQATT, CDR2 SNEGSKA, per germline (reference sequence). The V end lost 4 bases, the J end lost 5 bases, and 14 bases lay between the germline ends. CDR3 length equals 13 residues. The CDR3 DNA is TGCAGTGCTAAAGACCAGGAGTTTTATGGCTACACCTTC. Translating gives CSAKDQEFYGYTF.

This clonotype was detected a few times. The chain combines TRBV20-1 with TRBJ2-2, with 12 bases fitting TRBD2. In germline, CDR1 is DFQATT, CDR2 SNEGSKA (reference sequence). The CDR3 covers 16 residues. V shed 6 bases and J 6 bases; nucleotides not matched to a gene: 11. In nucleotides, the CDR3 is TGCAGTGCACAATCTAGCGGGGGGGCCGAACCCGGGGAGCTGTTTTTT. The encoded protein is CSAQSSGGAEPGELFF.

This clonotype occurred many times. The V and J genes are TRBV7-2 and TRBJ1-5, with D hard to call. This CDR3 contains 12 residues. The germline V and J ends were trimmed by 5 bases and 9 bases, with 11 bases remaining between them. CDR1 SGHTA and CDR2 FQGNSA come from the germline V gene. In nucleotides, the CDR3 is TGTGCCAGCAGCCCTTTCGCAGGGCCCCAGCATTTT. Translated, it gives CASSPFAGPQHF.

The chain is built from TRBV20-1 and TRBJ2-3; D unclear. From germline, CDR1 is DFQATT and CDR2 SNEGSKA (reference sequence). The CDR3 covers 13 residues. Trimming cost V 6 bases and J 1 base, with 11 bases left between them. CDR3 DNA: TGCAGTGCGGCTACTCCCGGCACAGATACGCAGTATTTT. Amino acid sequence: CSAATPGTDTQYF.